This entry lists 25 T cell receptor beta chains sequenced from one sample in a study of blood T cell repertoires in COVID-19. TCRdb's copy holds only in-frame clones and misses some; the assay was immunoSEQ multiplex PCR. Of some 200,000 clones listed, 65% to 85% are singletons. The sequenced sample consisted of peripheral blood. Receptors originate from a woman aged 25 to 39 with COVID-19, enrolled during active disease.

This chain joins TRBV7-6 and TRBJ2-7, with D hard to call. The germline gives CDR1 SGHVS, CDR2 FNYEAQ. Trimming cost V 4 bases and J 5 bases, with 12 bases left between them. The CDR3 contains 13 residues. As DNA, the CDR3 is TGTGCCAGCAGCTCTAGTCCCACCCACGAGCAGTACTTC. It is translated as CASSSSPTHEQYF. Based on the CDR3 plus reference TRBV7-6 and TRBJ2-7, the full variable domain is GAGVSQSPRYKVTKRGQDVALRCDPISGHVSLYWYRQALGQGPEFLTYFNYEAQQDKSGLPNDRFSAERPEGSISTLTIQRTEQRDSAMYRCASSSSPTHEQYFGPGTRLTVT.

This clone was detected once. In DNA, the CDR3 is TGTGCCAGCAGCTCCGGGACTGGCTACAATGAGCAGTTCTTC. Its translation: CASSSGTGYNEQFF. This chain uses TRBV5-4 with TRBJ2-1, with TRBD2 as a possible D gene (6 bases). V lost 3 bases to trimming and J lost 3 bases, with 10 bases between them. The CDR3 consists of 14 residues. CDR1 and CDR2 (germline): SGHNT, YYREEE (reference sequence).

The CDR3 protein is CASGVQGSYNEQFF. The CDR3 nucleotides are TGTGCCAGCGGGGTCCAGGGCTCCTACAATGAGCAGTTCTTC. This chain uses TRBV27 with TRBJ2-1, with D perhaps matching TRBD1 (5 bases). The CDR3 covers 14 residues. The V gene's germline CDR1 is MNHEY and CDR2 SMNVEV (reference sequence). Trimming took 8 bases from V and 0 from J, leaving 11 bases between them.

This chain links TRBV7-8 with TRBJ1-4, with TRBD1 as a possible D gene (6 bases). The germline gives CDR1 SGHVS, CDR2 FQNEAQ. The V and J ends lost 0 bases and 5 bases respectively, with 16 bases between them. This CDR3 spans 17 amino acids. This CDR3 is CASSLAGSGGVNEKLFF. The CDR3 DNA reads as TGTGCCAGCAGCTTAGCAGGTTCTGGGGGCGTAAATGAAAAACTGTTTTTT.

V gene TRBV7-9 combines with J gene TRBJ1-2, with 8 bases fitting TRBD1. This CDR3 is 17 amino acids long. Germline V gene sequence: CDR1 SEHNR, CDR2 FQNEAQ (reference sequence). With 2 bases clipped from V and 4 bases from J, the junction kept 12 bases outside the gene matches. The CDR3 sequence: CASSLTGRTGPPYGYTF. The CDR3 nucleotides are TGTGCCAGCAGCTTAACGGGGAGGACAGGGCCTCCCTATGGCTACACCTTC.

The CDR3: CASSVGRDSTWQFF. CDR3 DNA: TGTGCCAGCAGCGTAGGTCGGGACTCCACTTGGCAGTTCTTC. The V and J genes are TRBV9 and TRBJ2-1; the D gene is possibly TRBD2 (6 bases). CDR1 SGDLS and CDR2 YYNGEE come from the germline V gene. The V and J ends lost 0 bases and 12 bases respectively, with 16 bases between them. This CDR3 comprises 14 residues. The full variable domain, in which reference TRBV9 and TRBJ2-1 provide the parts outside the CDR3, is DSGVTQTPKHLITATGQRVTLRCSPRSGDLSVYWYQQSLDQGLQFLIQYYNGEERAKGNILERFSAQQFPDLHSELNLSSLELGDSALYFCASSVGRDSTWQFFGPGTRLTVL.

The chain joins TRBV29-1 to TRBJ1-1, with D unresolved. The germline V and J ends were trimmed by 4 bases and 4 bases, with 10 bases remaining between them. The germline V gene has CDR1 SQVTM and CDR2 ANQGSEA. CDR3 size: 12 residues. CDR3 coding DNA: TGCAGCGTTGTCGGAGAGGCCACTGAAGCTTTCTTT. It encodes CSVVGEATEAFF.

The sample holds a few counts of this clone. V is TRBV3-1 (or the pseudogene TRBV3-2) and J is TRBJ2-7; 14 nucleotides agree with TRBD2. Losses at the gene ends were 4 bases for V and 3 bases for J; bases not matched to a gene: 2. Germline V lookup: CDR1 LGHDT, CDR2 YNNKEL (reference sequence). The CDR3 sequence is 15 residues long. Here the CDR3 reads CASSPGLAGDYEQYF. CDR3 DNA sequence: TGTGCCAGCAGCCCGGGACTAGCGGGGGACTACGAGCAGTACTTC.

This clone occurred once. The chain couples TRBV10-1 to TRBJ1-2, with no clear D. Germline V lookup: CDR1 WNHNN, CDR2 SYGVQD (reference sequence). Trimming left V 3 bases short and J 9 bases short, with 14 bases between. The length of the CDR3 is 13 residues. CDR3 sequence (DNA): TGCGCCAGCAGTGAAAACAGTGGCCTTCGCTACACCTTC. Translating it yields CASSENSGLRYTF.

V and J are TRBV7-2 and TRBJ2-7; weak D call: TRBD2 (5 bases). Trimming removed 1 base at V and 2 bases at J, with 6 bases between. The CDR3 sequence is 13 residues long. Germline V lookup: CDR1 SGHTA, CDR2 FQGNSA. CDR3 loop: CASSLGRTYEQYF. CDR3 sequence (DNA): TGTGCCAGCAGCTTAGGGAGGACCTACGAGCAGTACTTC.

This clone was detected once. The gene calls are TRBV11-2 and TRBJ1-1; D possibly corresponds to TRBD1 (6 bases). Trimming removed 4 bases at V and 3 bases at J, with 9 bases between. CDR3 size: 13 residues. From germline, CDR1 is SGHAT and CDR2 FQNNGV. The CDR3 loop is CASSWAGDTEAFF. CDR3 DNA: TGTGCCAGCAGCTGGGCAGGGGACACTGAAGCTTTCTTT. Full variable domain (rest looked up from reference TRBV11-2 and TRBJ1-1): EAGVAQSPRYKIIEKRQSVAFWCNPISGHATLYWYQQILGQGPKLLIQFQNNGVVDDSQLPKDRFSAERLKGVDSTLKIQPAKLEDSAVYLCASSWAGDTEAFFGQGTRLTVV.

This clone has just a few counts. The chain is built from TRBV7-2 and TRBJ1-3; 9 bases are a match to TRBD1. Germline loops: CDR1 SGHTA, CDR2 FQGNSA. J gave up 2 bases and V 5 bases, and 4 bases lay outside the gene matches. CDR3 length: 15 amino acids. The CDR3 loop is CASSVTGGPGNTIYF. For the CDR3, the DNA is TGTGCCAGCAGCGTGACAGGGGGTCCTGGAAACACCATATATTTT. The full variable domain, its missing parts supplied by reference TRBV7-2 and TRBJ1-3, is GAGVSQSPSNKVTEKGKDVELRCDPISGHTALYWYRQSLGQGLEFLIYFQGNSAPDKSGLPSDRFSAERTGGSVSTLTIQRTQQEDSAVYLCASSVTGGPGNTIYFGEGSWLTVV.

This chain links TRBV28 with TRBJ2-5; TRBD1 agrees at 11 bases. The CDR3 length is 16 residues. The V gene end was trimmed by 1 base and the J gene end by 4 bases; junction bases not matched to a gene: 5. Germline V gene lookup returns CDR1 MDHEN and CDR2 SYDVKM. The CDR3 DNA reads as TGTGCCAGCAGTTTATCGGACAGGGGGCAACGAGAGACCCAGTACTTC. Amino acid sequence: CASSLSDRGQRETQYF.

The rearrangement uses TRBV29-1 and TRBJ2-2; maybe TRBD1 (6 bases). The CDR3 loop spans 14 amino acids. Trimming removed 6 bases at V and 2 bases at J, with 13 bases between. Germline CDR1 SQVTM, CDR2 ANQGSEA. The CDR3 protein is CSVTGLGNTGELFF. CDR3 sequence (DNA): TGCAGCGTCACAGGGTTAGGAAACACCGGGGAGCTGTTTTTT.

The CDR3 region has the DNA TGTGCCAGCAGCCCGGACAGGAGCACAGATACGCAGTATTTT. Its translation is CASSPDRSTDTQYF. V is TRBV5-4 and J is TRBJ2-3, with 7 bases lining up with TRBD1. Trimming cost V 4 bases and J 0 bases; bases outside gene matches: 2. The CDR3 is made up of 14 amino acids. Germline CDR1 and CDR2: SGHNT and YYREEE (reference sequence). Filled out from reference TRBV5-4 and TRBJ2-3, the complete variable domain reads ETGVTQSPTHLIKTRGQQVTLRCSSQSGHNTVSWYQQALGQGPQFIFQYYREEENGRGNFPPRFSGLQFPNYSSELNVNALELDDSALYLCASSPDRSTDTQYFGPGTRLTVL.

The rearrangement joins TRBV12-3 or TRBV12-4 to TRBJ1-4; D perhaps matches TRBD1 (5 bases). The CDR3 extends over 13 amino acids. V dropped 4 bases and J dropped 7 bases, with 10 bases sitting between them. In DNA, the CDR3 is TGTGCCAGCAGTTCATGGGGCTTTGAAAAACTGTTTTTT. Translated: CASSSWGFEKLFF.

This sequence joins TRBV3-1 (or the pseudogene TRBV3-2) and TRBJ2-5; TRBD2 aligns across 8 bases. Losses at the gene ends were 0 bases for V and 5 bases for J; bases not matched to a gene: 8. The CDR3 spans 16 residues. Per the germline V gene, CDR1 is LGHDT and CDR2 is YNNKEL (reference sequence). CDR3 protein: CASSQDGIAGSETQYF. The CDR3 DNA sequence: TGTGCCAGCAGCCAAGATGGGATAGCGGGAAGTGAGACCCAGTACTTC.

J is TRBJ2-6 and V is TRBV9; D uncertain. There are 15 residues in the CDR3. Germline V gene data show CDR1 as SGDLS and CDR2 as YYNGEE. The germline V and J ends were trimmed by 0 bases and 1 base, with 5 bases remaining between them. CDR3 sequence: CASSVGGSGANVLTF. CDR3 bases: TGTGCCAGCAGCGTAGGAGGATCTGGGGCCAACGTCCTGACTTTC. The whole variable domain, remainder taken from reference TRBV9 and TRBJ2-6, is DSGVTQTPKHLITATGQRVTLRCSPRSGDLSVYWYQQSLDQGLQFLIQYYNGEERAKGNILERFSAQQFPDLHSELNLSSLELGDSALYFCASSVGGSGANVLTFGAGSRLTVL.

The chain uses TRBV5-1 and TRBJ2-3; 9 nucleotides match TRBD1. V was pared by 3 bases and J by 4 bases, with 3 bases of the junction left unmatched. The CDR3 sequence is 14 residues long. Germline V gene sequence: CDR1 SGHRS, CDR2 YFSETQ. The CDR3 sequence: CASSSDRGADTQYF. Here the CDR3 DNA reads TGCGCCAGCAGCTCGGACAGGGGCGCAGATACGCAGTATTTT.

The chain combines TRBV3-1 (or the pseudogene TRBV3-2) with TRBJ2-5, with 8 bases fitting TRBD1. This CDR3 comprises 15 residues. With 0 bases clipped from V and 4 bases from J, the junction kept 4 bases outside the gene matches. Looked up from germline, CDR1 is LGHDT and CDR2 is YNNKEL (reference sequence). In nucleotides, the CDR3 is TGTGCCAGCAGCCAAGACAGGGGGCGGCGAGAGACCCAGTACTTC. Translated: CASSQDRGRRETQYF.

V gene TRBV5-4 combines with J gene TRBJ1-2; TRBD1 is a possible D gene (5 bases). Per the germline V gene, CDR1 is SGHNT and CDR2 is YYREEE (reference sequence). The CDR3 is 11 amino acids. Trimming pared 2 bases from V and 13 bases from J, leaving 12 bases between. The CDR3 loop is CASSLLRDFTF. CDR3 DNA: TGTGCCAGCAGCTTACTCCGGGACTTCACCTTC. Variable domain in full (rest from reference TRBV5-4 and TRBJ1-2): ETGVTQSPTHLIKTRGQQVTLRCSSQSGHNTVSWYQQALGQGPQFIFQYYREEENGRGNFPPRFSGLQFPNYSSELNVNALELDDSALYLCASSLLRDFTFGSGTRLTVV.

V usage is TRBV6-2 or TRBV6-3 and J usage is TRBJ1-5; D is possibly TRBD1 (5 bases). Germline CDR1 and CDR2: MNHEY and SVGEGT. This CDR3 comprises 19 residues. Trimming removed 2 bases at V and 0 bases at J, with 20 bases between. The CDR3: CASSYGPRGASTSNQPQHF. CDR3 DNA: TGTGCCAGCAGTTACGGACCCCGTGGGGCCTCCACTAGCAATCAGCCCCAGCATTTT.

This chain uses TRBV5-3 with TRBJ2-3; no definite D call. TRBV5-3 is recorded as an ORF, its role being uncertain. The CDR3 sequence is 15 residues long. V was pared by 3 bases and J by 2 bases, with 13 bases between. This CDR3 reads CARSWCKRHTDTQYF. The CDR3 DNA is TGTGCCAGAAGCTGGTGTAAGCGCCACACAGATACGCAGTATTTT.

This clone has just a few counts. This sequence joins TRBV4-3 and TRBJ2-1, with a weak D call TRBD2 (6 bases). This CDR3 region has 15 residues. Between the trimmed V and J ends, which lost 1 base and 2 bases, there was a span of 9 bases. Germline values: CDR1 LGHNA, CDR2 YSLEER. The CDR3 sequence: CASSQAAGPYNEQFF. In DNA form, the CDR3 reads TGCGCCAGCAGCCAAGCAGCGGGTCCCTACAATGAGCAGTTCTTC.

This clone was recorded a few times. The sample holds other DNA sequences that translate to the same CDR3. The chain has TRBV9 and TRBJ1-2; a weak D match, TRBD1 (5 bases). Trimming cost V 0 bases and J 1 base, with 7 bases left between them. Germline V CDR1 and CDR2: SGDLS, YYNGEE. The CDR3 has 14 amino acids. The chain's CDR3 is CASSVADSNYGYTF. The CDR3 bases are TGTGCCAGCAGCGTAGCTGACAGTAACTATGGCTACACCTTC.